Shown below are 5 T cell receptor beta chains from a single sample sequenced in a study of tumor-infiltrating lymphocytes in primary liver carcinoma. The study co-extracted DNA and RNA from roughly 20-30 mg of unsorted bulk tissue. Starting material of roughly 550 ng total RNA yielded TCR beta cDNA via a constant-region primer. ARM-PCR, slightly modified, supplied the TCR beta libraries through three nested multiplex PCR rounds. Use of TRBV1-TRBV30 forward primers with a C-beta reverse primer characterized the first two PCR rounds, which lasted ten to eleven cycles each. TCRdb recomputed calls from the multiplex PCR reads with MiXCR, one row per CDR3 protein. The repertoire holds some 120,000 distinct CDR3 sequences, with 64% as singletons. Sequencing was carried out using liver tumor tissue from sampling region 3. Subset in this sample: tumor region T3, left-lateral pole. Source of these receptors: an older woman with primary liver carcinoma and hepatitis B virus infection.

CDR3 bases: TGTGCCAGCAGTTACCCGACCAGGCTCCTTAGCTCCTACGAGCAGTACTTC. Protein: CASSYPTRLLSSYEQYF. The V gene is TRBV6-2 or TRBV6-3, the J gene TRBJ2-7; no clear D gene. The V end was cut by 2 bases, the J end by 0 bases, with 17 bases between. Per germline, CDR1 MNHEY and CDR2 SVGEGT. This CDR3 region has 17 residues.

Comments on this clonotype: Just one base apart from a much larger clone, this may be a read error. V and J are TRBV5-4 and TRBJ1-5; 7 nucleotides line up with TRBD1. There are 16 residues in the CDR3. Per germline, CDR1 SGHNT and CDR2 YYREEE (reference sequence). The V and J ends lost 4 bases and 9 bases, in that order; junction bases with no gene match: 16. The CDR3 DNA follows: TGTGCCAGCAGCCTAACCGGGACAGTGACCCACAGGCCCCAGCATTTT. It specifies CASSLTGTVTHRPQHF.

Comment on this clonotype: The junction does not match germline at one end; this may be a read error. The chain uses TRBV29-1 and TRBJ2-5, with 10 bases matching TRBD2. Germline CDR1 is SQVTM and CDR2 is ANQGSEA. The CDR3 length is 17 residues. The CDR3 sequence is CSVFVPSGRAVAKTQYF. In DNA form, the CDR3 reads TGCAGCGTTTTTGTGCCCAGCGGGAGGGCCGTGGCGAAGACCCAGTATTTC.

With respect to this clonotype: This could be a read error, since a much larger clone is one nucleotide away. The chain has TRBV29-1 and TRBJ2-1, with a possible D match to TRBD2 (6 bases). The germline CDR1 and CDR2 sequences are SQVTM and ANQGSEA. CDR3 length: 13 amino acids. V lost 4 bases and J 3 bases, leaving 10 bases between the germline ends. CDR3 coding DNA: TGCAGCGTTGGCGGGAATTTCTACAATGAGCAGTTCTTC. Protein sequence: CSVGGNFYNEQFF.

The chain combines TRBV6-5 with TRBJ1-1; 8 bases match TRBD1. This CDR3 comprises 18 residues. Trimming removed 5 bases from V and 14 bases from J; junction bases left unmatched: 28. The germline V gene encodes CDR1 MNHEY and CDR2 SVGAGI. The CDR3 nucleotides are TGTGCCAGCAGTCCTATCCGGACAGGGTGGGATCTGGGCACTGAAGTCTTCTTT. Protein product: CASSPIRTGWDLGTEVFF.